The TCR beta chain described here comes from a study of blood T cell repertoires in COVID-19. Study context: Collection of acute and convalescent COVID-19 samples took place in the United States, Italy and Spain. T cells, B-cell-depleted T cells, or PBMCs provided the cDNA or gDNA that served as material.

A Seattle source enrolled patients during active infection and followed them longitudinally. The CDR3 consists of 12 residues. Germline V gene lookup returns CDR1 SEHNR and CDR2 FQNEAQ (reference sequence). Trimming took off 5 bases at V and 7 bases at J, with 11 bases between the two ends. TCRdb's table, derived via immunoSEQ multiplex PCR, lists solely in-frame clones and lacks some. The table has a few hundred thousand clones, around 80% seen once; the top ten hold about 1.3%. Sequenced: peripheral blood. The receptor was isolated from a woman aged 25 to 45 with COVID-19, enrolled during active disease. The chain links TRBV7-9 to TRBJ2-5, with a possible D match to TRBD1 (6 bases). CDR3 amino acids: CASSLGQLTQYF. The CDR3 nucleotides read TGTGCCAGCAGCCTTGGACAGCTGACCCAGTACTTC. Looking up the rest from reference TRBV7-9 and TRBJ2-5 gives the full variable domain: DTGVSQNPRHKITKRGQNVTFRCDPISEHNRLYWYRQTLGQGPEFLTYFQNEAQLEKSRLLSDRFSAERPKGSFSTLEIQRTEQGDSAMYLCASSLGQLTQYFGPGTRLLVL.